This T cell receptor (beta chain) was sequenced for a study of cytomegalovirus exposure and HLA in healthy donors (dated by TCRdb to 2016 to 2017). With respect to the entire study: According to an earlier analysis of 587 of the donors, roughly 180 million T cells yielded 117 million unique TCR beta sequences and about 300 Gb of sequence data. The study aimed to test whether cataloging public T cell receptors could reveal signatures of past pathogen exposure. The later analysis used no new phenotypic data to find candidate immune exposures, relying instead on TCR beta sequences and their occurrence across donors. Donor age, sex, ethnicity and CMV serostatus were compiled alongside the repertoire data. In addition to the first cohort of 650 to 800 subjects, a separate validation cohort of approximately 120 different subjects was used. The genetic ancestry cluster associated with self-reported Caucasian donors included roughly 84% of the 300 to 400 genotyped donors. The number of donors typed differed by locus, with 629-630 for A, B, C, DRB1 and DQB1, around 500 for DQA1, some 570 for DPA1, and under 490 for DPB1. An earlier analysis of more than 450 of the donors used high-throughput TCR beta sequencing to judge whether each TCR beta V gene segment behaved as functional or pseudogenic. A later analysis re-examined previously published TCR beta repertoires from about 700 donors and added high-resolution HLA genotyping to investigate patterns of TCR occurrence. In a later genetic analysis, genome-wide SNP genotypes for about 55% of the roughly 700 donors were used, and that subset was treated as a discovery cohort. Several DR-DQ haplotypes were handled as single units for association and clustering, since linkage in the cohort was strong. Across 398 genotyped donors of the cohort, an average of about 240,000 unique TCR beta nucleotide sequences per donor were sequenced, and 15% to 20% of those sequences were non-productive. HLA typing included class I and class II loci at four-digit resolution. High-throughput TCR immunosequencing, statistical association of individual TCRs with disease status, and machine learning were combined to predict cytomegalovirus infection status. An early release that covered more than 550 HLA-typed donors contained approximately 290 gigabases of sequencing data and tens of millions of unique TCR sequences. All discovery cohort repertoires had been generated on a single sequencing platform. The T cell repertoires of 670 or so subjects were profiled by immunosequencing and related to cytomegalovirus serostatus.

The cohort comprised some 700 healthy bone marrow donors. At the time of sampling, every cohort member was nominally healthy, though immune exposures that went unrecorded were likely present. The donor tested CMV seropositive, placing the donor among the 250 to 350 seropositive members of the cohort. A peripheral blood sample was collected from each donor, and TCR beta sequencing was performed on peripheral blood mononuclear cells. Genomic DNA extraction from the blood cell samples was performed with the Qiagen DNeasy Blood Extraction Kit. What the authors observed across the whole study: In a later analysis, several top co-occurrence clusters were reported to appear linked to parvovirus B19, influenza, CMV and Epstein-Barr virus. In a later analysis, the rate of TCR association differed among HLA loci, with DRB1 alleles having the most associated TCRs and HLA-C alleles having the fewest. A later analysis associated some 17,000 TCR beta sequences with specific HLA alleles at a false discovery rate of 0.05. According to the authors, the approach could potentially be generalized to other disease states and immunological phenotypes. Sequencing depth was assumed to be roughly uniform across donors in the presence/absence analyses, though that assumption may not hold. In an earlier analysis of 587 of the donors, most TCR beta V segments appeared in productive rearrangements about 87% or about 30% of the time, broadly matching IMGT annotations. Assigning TCR associations to individual alleles was difficult when HLA alleles, especially DR and DQ, strongly co-occurred. Immune exposure information for the cohort was limited to CMV serostatus. While some public TCRs were present in many individuals, most TCR sequences turned up only very rarely across donors. Only TCR beta chains were sequenced in this cohort, and the absence of alpha or paired-chain data limited detectable features. Compared with equally common non-associated chains, HLA-associated TCR beta chains in a later analysis were more clonally expanded and had lower generation probabilities. Because counts were too low, roughly 17 rarely observed V segments, including chromosome 9 orphons, were left out of the earlier analysis of roughly 600 of the donors. A few of the identified cytomegalovirus-associated TCR beta chains were confirmed in vitro to be specific for cytomegalovirus antigens. A later genetic analysis reported fewer N-insertions in productive TCRs among donors in an Asian-associated ancestry cluster than the roughly 650-donor mean. Linkage disequilibrium might explain the correlated functional status among segregating V segments, but an unknown experimental factor could not be excluded. A further reported finding was that TCR beta sequences accurately predicted the HLA-A and HLA-B alleles for most subjects in the first cohort. A group of highly shared sequence variants was considered likely to be a technical artifact of the sequencing pipeline. A total of fewer than 200 TCR beta chains were listed by the study as associated with cytomegalovirus. Because HLA typing was unavailable for some donors at each locus, only the typed subset was used in association tests. An association between a missense DCLRE1C variant and V-gene and J-gene trimming of TCR beta chains was found in a later genetic analysis and replicated in an independent cohort. In both the original and validation cohorts, the classifier was reported to diagnose cytomegalovirus status with high specificity and sensitivity. Some IMGT-functional V segments, including TRBV6-2 and TRBV6-3, could not be distinguished by the 87-base-pair reads and were therefore excluded. Most CMV-associated TCR beta chains appeared to be HLA-restricted in a later analysis, and the HLA associations seemed to be driven largely by CMV exposure.

Libraries were prepared through the immunoSEQ multiplex PCR assay. The multiplex PCR relied on a mix of 60 forward primers for TCR Vbeta segments and 13 reverse primers for TCR Jbeta segments. The CDR3 region of rearranged TCR beta genes was amplified from genomic DNA by a multiplex PCR assay. The amplified TCR beta libraries were sequenced on the Illumina HiSeq System as 87-base-pair reads. The original methods were these. A later analysis tallied 75 million to 95 million unique TCR beta chains across the 640 or so repertoires, and roughly 11 million of those chains were shared by two or more donors. A nearest-neighbor algorithm error-corrected the raw reads and collapsed the reads into unique sequences, merging closely related sequences to remove PCR and sequencing errors. CDR3 sequences were aligned to IMGT reference sequences to assign V, D and J gene segments. For a sequence to be retained, a match of at least six nucleotides was required to both a V gene segment and a J gene segment. Rearrangements were classified as productive when the CDR3 lacked stop codons and remained in frame with V and J, and all other rearrangements were classified as non-productive. Following IMGT convention, CDR3 was defined as the stretch from the second conserved V-encoded cysteine to the conserved J-encoded phenylalanine. The earlier analysis of a few hundred of the donors excluded any sequence lacking an unambiguous match to a single V gene segment. An earlier analysis of a few hundred of the donors called V segments functional above 56.7% productive rearrangements and segregating when the between-donor standard deviation exceeded 5%. A statistical classification framework was built to diagnose cytomegalovirus status from the catalog of TCR beta chain sequences. In a later analysis, TCR nucleotide sequences were compared against IMGT/GENE-DB human TR gene sequences so that V and J genes could be assigned. The TCRdist pipeline was used in a later analysis to assign CDR3 sequences and most-parsimonious VDJ recombination scenarios. In a later analysis, each TCR beta chain was defined by its CDR3 amino acid sequence together with its V-gene family, and reads lacking a unique V-gene family were excluded. As a way to deal with suspected cross-contamination and a sequencing artifact, a later analysis dropped approximately 590 nucleotide sequences that were highly shared and had low generation probability. In a later analysis, a clonal expansion index was calculated for each public chain from normalized within-repertoire ranks of inferred template counts. Generation probabilities in a later analysis came from a VDJ recombination model fitted to out-of-frame rearrangements, and those results were checked against IGoR. In a later analysis, TCR-TCR, TCR-HLA and TCR-CMV co-occurrence was scored with hypergeometric tests, and a repertoire-size bias correction was applied to TCR pairs. To estimate false discovery rates, a later analysis permuted the HLA or CMV assignments 20 times. A later analysis grouped co-occurring TCRs with DBSCAN, adding TCRdist sequence similarity when clustering within HLA-allele-positive subsets. Co-occurrence clustering excluded repertoires with fewer than 30,000 or more than 120,000 public chains, plus five with anomalous nucleotide sharing. The source is immuneACCESS, and TCRdb retained only in-frame sequences with V and J called. Part of the clones is not carried over; for the studies checked, unresolved V genes explain less than half of this, and the remainder is unexplained. That table supplies the V and J calls and clone size; D and trimming were determined from the DNA. In all, the sample holds over 150,000 clones, and about 77% of those were seen once. 7% to 8.5% of the sample is in the top ten clones.

In this sample, this clone turned up a few times. The specificity of this receptor is unknown. One base away there is no much larger clone; base qualities are not given. From the cysteine up to the phenylalanine, the CDR3 has a length of 15 residues. The only DNA kept is the CDR3, 45 bases in frame from the first base. The V end gives up 8 bases and the J end 2 bases, leaving 9 bases in the junction not matched to a gene. Reading the germline V gene (reference sequence) gives CDR1 MNHEY and CDR2 SMNVEV. The rearrangement combines TRBV27 with TRBJ2-3; 8 bases in between match TRBD1. This sequence originates from a male donor in good health and CMV-seropositive. Sequencing input: PBMCs. The DNA is TGTGCCAGCGGGTCGACAGGGGCAAACACAGATACGCAGTATTTT. Its coded protein is CASGSTGANTDTQYF.